The 28 T cell receptor beta chains reported below all come from one sample, sequenced in a study of blood T cell repertoires in COVID-19. Repertoires were generated with immunoSEQ multiplex PCR, while TCRdb's copy carries only in-frame clones and drops some. This table has about 160,000 clones, roughly 89% appearing once. The sample taken for sequencing was peripheral blood. The source of these receptors is a woman in her 70s with COVID-19, enrolled during active disease.

The chain couples TRBV11-2 to TRBJ1-2, with unresolved D. Deletions cut 4 bases from V and 4 bases from J, with 13 bases between. This CDR3 region has 14 residues. The germline V gene encodes CDR1 SGHAT and CDR2 FQNNGV. This CDR3 reads CASSWSRERYGYTF. The CDR3 DNA follows: TGTGCCAGCAGCTGGTCACGGGAGCGCTATGGCTACACCTTC.

The V and J genes are TRBV7-9 and TRBJ1-2, with D possibly being TRBD1 (5 bases). The V end was cut by 5 bases, the J end by 7 bases, with 17 bases between. Germline CDR1 SEHNR, CDR2 FQNEAQ (reference sequence). This CDR3 is built from 14 residues. In nucleotides, the CDR3 is TGTGCCAGCAGCCCAAGCAGCTCAGGGCCTGGCTACACCTTC. Its translation is CASSPSSSGPGYTF.

The chain carries TRBV4-1 and TRBJ2-3; 7 bases agree with TRBD1. Germline CDR1 and CDR2: MGHRA and YSYEKL. J gave up 6 bases and V 1 base, and 7 bases lay outside the gene matches. CDR3 size: 15 residues. CDR3 loop: CASSQGTLRGDTQYF. CDR3 sequence (DNA): TGCGCCAGCAGCCAAGGGACCCTCAGGGGGGATACGCAGTATTTT.

The chain links TRBV6-2 or TRBV6-3 to TRBJ2-6, with 7 bases identical to TRBD1. Germline CDR1 and CDR2: MNHEY and SVGEGT. Trimming took 5 bases from V and 2 from J; bases not matched to a gene: 3. This CDR3 contains 15 residues. The CDR3 DNA is TGTGCCAGCAGTAACCAGGGGGCTGGGGCCAACGTCCTGACTTTC. Amino acid sequence: CASSNQGAGANVLTF.

V and J are TRBV5-1 and TRBJ1-4; D is unclear. V was cut by 1 base and J by 0 bases, with 10 bases left in between. The CDR3 sequence is 16 residues long. CDR1 is SGHRS, CDR2 YFSETQ, per germline. This CDR3 is CASSLTGTATNEKLFF. The CDR3 DNA reads TGCGCCAGCAGCTTGACGGGAACAGCAACTAATGAAAAACTGTTTTTT.

The rearrangement joins TRBV4-1 to TRBJ1-5; 7 bases are a match to TRBD1. Germline-derived CDR1 and CDR2 are MGHRA and YSYEKL. The CDR3 totals 16 residues. V shed 4 bases, J shed 2 bases, and the junction held 8 bases outside the gene matches. Here the CDR3 reads CASSPAGGQGNQPQHF. The CDR3 DNA sequence: TGCGCCAGCAGCCCCGCAGGGGGGCAGGGCAATCAGCCCCAGCATTTT.

This chain joins TRBV14 and TRBJ1-2, with no clear D. This CDR3 spans 15 amino acids. Germline V lookup: CDR1 SGHDN, CDR2 FVKESK. Deletions cut 4 bases from V and 3 bases from J, with 15 bases between. The DNA of the CDR3 is TGTGCCAGCAGCCGAGACTTACAGAGCTACTATGGCTACACCTTC. Translation gives CASSRDLQSYYGYTF.

The chain recombines TRBV27 with TRBJ2-6; 10 positions match TRBD1. This CDR3 comprises 15 residues. The V and J ends lost 6 bases and 9 bases, in that order; junction bases with no gene match: 8. Per the germline V gene, CDR1 is MNHEY and CDR2 is SMNVEV (reference sequence). CDR3 DNA: TGTGCCAGCAGGAAGTCCCGGGACAGGGGCAACGTCCTGACTTTC. Its translation: CASRKSRDRGNVLTF.

The chain links TRBV5-1 to TRBJ2-3; a weak D match, TRBD2 (5 bases). The germline V and J ends were trimmed by 6 bases and 0 bases, with 17 bases remaining between them. The CDR3 is made up of 16 amino acids. CDR1 and CDR2 (germline): SGHRS, YFSETQ. This CDR3 is CASTSAERSSTDTQYF. DNA for the CDR3: TGCGCCAGCACTTCAGCGGAGAGGTCTAGCACAGATACGCAGTATTTT.

The chain carries TRBV30 and TRBJ1-1; D unresolved. The germline V gene encodes CDR1 GTSNPN and CDR2 SVGIG (reference sequence). The length of the CDR3 is 12 residues. The V end was cut by 5 bases, the J end by 8 bases, with 15 bases between. CDR3 region: CAWGAWQTEAFF. CDR3 in DNA: TGTGCCTGGGGAGCGTGGCAGACAGAAGCTTTCTTT.

J is TRBJ1-5 and V is TRBV11-2; TRBD1 is a possible D gene (5 bases). Trimming cost V 3 bases and J 0 bases, with 12 bases left between them. This CDR3 comprises 16 residues. The germline CDR1 and CDR2 sequences are SGHAT and FQNNGV. In nucleotides, the CDR3 is TGTGCCAGCAGCTTGAACGGGGACTATAGCAATCAGCCCCAGCATTTT. The encoded protein is CASSLNGDYSNQPQHF.

This clone was detected once. The chain is built from TRBV19 and TRBJ2-7; 7 bases are a match to TRBD1. Germline V gene sequence: CDR1 LNHDA, CDR2 SQIVND (reference sequence). The CDR3 runs to 15 residues. J was trimmed by 1 base and V by 0 bases; bases with no gene match: 3. The CDR3 bases are TGTGCCAGTAGTATAGAGCCAGGGGGATCCTACGAGCAGTACTTC. Translating it yields CASSIEPGGSYEQYF.

The J gene is TRBJ1-6, the V gene TRBV2; the match to TRBD1 covers 7 bases. The CDR3 is made up of 15 amino acids. V lost 3 bases, J lost 8 bases, and 7 bases stayed unmatched. The germline V gene encodes CDR1 SNHLY and CDR2 FYNNEI. The CDR3 DNA is TGTGCCAGCAGTGACGTACAGGGGTTCGATTCACCCCTCCACTTT. This translates into CASSDVQGFDSPLHF.

The chain has TRBV11-3 and TRBJ2-1; D might be TRBD1 (6 bases). This CDR3 spans 15 amino acids. Germline V gene lookup returns CDR1 SGHNT and CDR2 YENEEA. With 0 bases removed from V and 2 bases from J, the gap between germline ends came to 8 bases. The CDR3 nucleotides read TGTGCCAGCAGCTTAGAAACAGGGACCTACAATGAGCAGTTCTTC. It is translated as CASSLETGTYNEQFF.

V gene TRBV7-3 combines with J gene TRBJ2-3; TRBD2 matches at 7 bases. CDR1 is SGHTA and CDR2 is FQGTGA in the germline V gene. J gave up 0 bases and V 1 base, and 1 base lay outside the gene matches. The CDR3 length is 15 residues. This chain's CDR3 is CASSLRRGSTDTQYF. The CDR3 region has the DNA TGTGCCAGCAGCTTAAGGCGGGGGAGCACAGATACGCAGTATTTT.

The sample holds one count of this clone. This chain joins TRBV15 and TRBJ2-1; D is unclear. This CDR3 region has 15 residues. V lost 7 bases and J lost 0, with 13 bases in between. Germline-derived CDR1 and CDR2 are LNHNV and YYDKDF (reference sequence). The CDR3 nucleotides read TGTGCCACCACCTTCGACACCGGCTCCTACAATGAGCAGTTCTTC. Protein product: CATTFDTGSYNEQFF.

The chain uses TRBV30 and TRBJ1-2; a weak D match, TRBD1 (5 bases). The CDR3 runs 13 residues. Germline assignment: CDR1 GTSNPN and CDR2 SVGIG (reference sequence). V was pared by 4 bases and J by 2 bases, with 11 bases between. CDR3 in DNA: TGTGCCTGGAACACTGGGGGGAACTATGGCTACACCTTC. Its translation: CAWNTGGNYGYTF.

This clone was observed once. The J gene is TRBJ2-7, the V gene TRBV18, with 9 positions matching TRBD1. This CDR3 has 18 amino acids. The germline CDR1 and CDR2 sequences are KGHSH and LQKENI. With V trimmed by 4 bases and J by 2 bases, 15 bases remained unmatched. CDR3 in amino acids: CASSRDRERSTRPYEQYF. In DNA form, the CDR3 reads TGTGCCAGCTCACGGGACAGGGAACGATCAACTCGACCCTACGAGCAGTACTTC.

Points on this clone: The junction and the germline gene differ at one end; a read error may be behind it. The chain joins TRBV7-7 to TRBJ2-2; 10 positions match TRBD2. This CDR3 is built from 19 residues. CDR1 and CDR2 from the germline V gene are SSHAT and FNYEAQ (reference sequence). In nucleotides, the CDR3 is TGTGCTAGCAGCCTAACCCGGCCTAGCGGGGGACTGAACACCGGGGAGCTGTTTTTT. Translation gives CASSLTRPSGGLNTGELFF. The variable domain in full, completed from reference TRBV7-7 and TRBJ2-2, reads GAGVSQSPRYKVTKRGQDVTLRCDPISSHATLYWYQQALGQGPEFLTYFNYEAQPDKSGLPSDRFSAERPEGSISTLTIQRTEQRDSAMYRCASSLTRPSGGLNTGELFFGEGSRLTVL.

The genes are TRBV20-1 and TRBJ1-4; possible D gene TRBD1, 6 bases. This CDR3 has 11 residues. The germline V and J ends were trimmed by 5 bases and 6 bases, with 7 bases remaining between them. From germline, CDR1 is DFQATT and CDR2 SNEGSKA (reference sequence). This CDR3 is CSAYRDEKLFF. The CDR3 DNA reads TGCAGTGCTTACAGGGATGAAAAACTGTTTTTT.

The count of this clone is one. This chain links TRBV7-9 with TRBJ1-2; TRBD1 might be the D (5 bases). The CDR3 sequence is 13 residues long. V dropped 5 bases and J dropped 2 bases, with 9 bases sitting between them. Germline V lookup: CDR1 SEHNR, CDR2 FQNEAQ (reference sequence). CDR3: CASSEKGNYGYTF. The CDR3 DNA sequence: TGTGCCAGCAGCGAAAAGGGGAACTATGGCTACACCTTC.

The genes are TRBV19 and TRBJ2-2; 11 nucleotides match TRBD2. Trimming took 9 bases from V and 1 from J; bases not matched to a gene: 10. The CDR3 has 17 amino acids. CDR1 and CDR2 (germline): LNHDA, SQIVND (reference sequence). In DNA, the CDR3 is TGTGCCAGCCTGACTCTAGCGGGGGGCTGGAACACCGGGGAGCTGTTTTTT. Translation gives CASLTLAGGWNTGELFF.

V gene TRBV7-6 combines with J gene TRBJ1-3; a weak D match, TRBD1 (6 bases). CDR3 length: 17 amino acids. V was clipped by 5 bases and J by 0 bases, with 17 bases between them. Looked up from germline, CDR1 is SGHVS and CDR2 is FNYEAQ. CDR3 amino acids: CASSPRGGWDSGNTIYF. CDR3 bases: TGTGCCAGCAGCCCACGGGGGGGCTGGGACTCTGGAAACACCATATATTTT.

This chain links TRBV18 with TRBJ2-7; the match to TRBD1 covers 7 bases. The junction had 6 bases not matched to a gene; V was cut back by 4 bases and J by 6 bases. Germline loops: CDR1 KGHSH, CDR2 LQKENI. The CDR3 has 13 amino acids. The CDR3 loop is CASSRDSVFEQYF. The CDR3 DNA is TGTGCCAGCTCACGGGACAGTGTTTTCGAGCAGTACTTC.

Only a few counts were recorded for this clone. The chain joins TRBV5-1 to TRBJ2-1, with TRBD2 identical over 15 bases. This CDR3 comprises 16 residues. The trim removed 4 bases at V and 9 bases at J, leaving 8 bases unmatched. The germline gives CDR1 SGHRS, CDR2 YFSETQ. The CDR3 bases are TGCGCCAGCAGCCTTGGACTAGCGGGGGGGTATAGTGAGCAGTTCTTC. Translated, it gives CASSLGLAGGYSEQFF.

In its sample, this clone was seen once. In DNA form, the CDR3 reads TGTGCCTGGAGTTTAGGGGCTCTAAATGAGCAGTTCTTC. Its protein product is CAWSLGALNEQFF. The J gene is TRBJ2-1, the V gene TRBV30; maybe TRBD1 (5 bases). Per the germline V gene, CDR1 is GTSNPN and CDR2 is SVGIG (reference sequence). V lost 2 bases, J lost 7 bases, and 12 bases lay in between. The CDR3 spans 13 residues.

This rearrangement joins TRBV30 to TRBJ2-1, with TRBD2 matching 11 bases. CDR3 length equals 14 residues. With 3 bases clipped from V and 9 bases from J, the junction kept 7 bases outside the gene matches. The germline V gene encodes CDR1 GTSNPN and CDR2 SVGIG (reference sequence). The CDR3 bases are TGTGCCTGGAGGACTAGCGGGGCCAGTGGTGAGCAGTTCTTC. As protein: CAWRTSGASGEQFF.

V is TRBV3-1 (or the pseudogene TRBV3-2) and J is TRBJ1-5; D may be TRBD1 (6 bases). In germline, CDR1 is LGHDT, CDR2 YNNKEL (reference sequence). The CDR3 extends over 15 amino acids. V lost 5 bases, J lost 4 bases, and 15 bases lay in between. CDR3 protein: CASSSAGQKNQPQHF. The CDR3 nucleotides are TGTGCCAGCAGCTCCGCCGGACAGAAAAATCAGCCCCAGCATTTT.